These 21 T cell receptor beta chains share one sample of origin, sequenced in a study of blood T cell repertoires in COVID-19. TCRdb keeps only in-frame clones here, not all; method: immunoSEQ multiplex PCR. The sample yields approximately 210,000 clones, 83% seen once. Material for sequencing was peripheral blood. These TCRs come from a woman in her thirties or forties with active or convalescent COVID-19.

This sequence joins TRBV6-1 and TRBJ2-7, with D possibly TRBD1 on 6 matching bases. V lost 1 base, J lost 5 bases, and 9 bases lay in between. The CDR3 length is 13 residues. The germline gives CDR1 MNHNS, CDR2 SASEGT. In nucleotides, the CDR3 is TGTGCCAGCAGTGAAGACAGGGTCAACGAGCAGTACTTC. Protein product: CASSEDRVNEQYF.

In this sample, this clone turned up once. The chain carries TRBV29-1 and TRBJ1-1; D gene uncertain. Germline values: CDR1 SQVTM, CDR2 ANQGSEA. V dropped 5 bases and J dropped 3 bases, with 13 bases sitting between them. The CDR3 sequence is 13 residues long. The CDR3 spells CSVSGARDTEAFF. The CDR3 DNA sequence: TGCAGCGTTAGCGGCGCCCGGGACACTGAAGCTTTCTTT.

The chain combines TRBV9 with TRBJ2-5; 11 bases are a match to TRBD2. The CDR3 sequence is 15 residues long. Germline loops: CDR1 SGDLS, CDR2 YYNGEE. With 1 base clipped from V and 4 bases from J, the junction kept 3 bases outside the gene matches. The CDR3 DNA follows: TGTGCCAGCAGCGTATTAGCGGGGGGGCTAGAGACCCAGTACTTC. It specifies CASSVLAGGLETQYF. The entire variable domain, with the rest obtained from reference TRBV9 and TRBJ2-5, is as follows: DSGVTQTPKHLITATGQRVTLRCSPRSGDLSVYWYQQSLDQGLQFLIQYYNGEERAKGNILERFSAQQFPDLHSELNLSSLELGDSALYFCASSVLAGGLETQYFGPGTRLLVL.

The CDR3 DNA follows: TGTGCCAGCTCACAATCGGGACAGACCACAGATACGCAGTATTTT. Translated, it gives CASSQSGQTTDTQYF. The chain joins TRBV18 to TRBJ2-3, with 7 bases that match TRBD1. The CDR3 is 15 residues long. Germline CDR1 KGHSH, CDR2 LQKENI. With V trimmed by 4 bases and J by 2 bases, 6 bases remained unmatched.

The J gene is TRBJ2-1, the V gene TRBV2, with 14 bases fitting TRBD2. The CDR3 is 19 amino acids. CDR1 is SNHLY and CDR2 is FYNNEI in the germline V gene. With V trimmed by 7 bases and J by 1 base, 12 bases remained unmatched. For the CDR3, the DNA is TGTGCCAGCATCGAAGGGACTAGCGGGAGACGGCGGTCCTACAATGAGCAGTTCTTC. Translating it yields CASIEGTSGRRRSYNEQFF.

This chain connects TRBV28 to TRBJ1-1, with 7 nucleotides matching TRBD1. CDR1 is MDHEN and CDR2 is SYDVKM in the germline V gene. Trimming removed 4 bases from V and 3 bases from J; junction bases left unmatched: 2. CDR3 size: 13 residues. For the CDR3, the DNA is TGTGCCAGCAGTTCGCAGGGGGACACTGAAGCTTTCTTT. Amino acids: CASSSQGDTEAFF.

This clone was picked up one time. This chain joins TRBV12-5 and TRBJ1-1; 7 bases are a match to TRBD1. CDR1 and CDR2 from the germline V gene are LGHNT and FRNRAP. This CDR3 comprises 14 residues. The J segment lost 1 base and the V segment lost 6 bases, leaving 5 bases of the junction unmatched. CDR3 in amino acids: CASGYGTENTEAFF. Here the CDR3 DNA reads TGTGCTAGTGGCTACGGGACAGAGAACACTGAAGCTTTCTTT. The full variable domain, completed using reference TRBV12-5 and TRBJ1-1, is DARVTQTPRHKVTEMGQEVTMRCQPILGHNTVFWYRQTMMQGLELLAYFRNRAPLDDSGMPKDRFSAEMPDATLATLKIQPSEPRDSAVYFCASGYGTENTEAFFGQGTRLTVV.

The V gene is TRBV9, the J gene TRBJ2-5; TRBD1 is a possible D gene (6 bases). V shed 0 bases and J shed 5 bases, with 14 bases lying between them. This CDR3 comprises 15 residues. Germline assignment: CDR1 SGDLS and CDR2 YYNGEE. DNA of the CDR3: TGTGCCAGCAGCGTAGCCCCGGACAGTGGGGAGACCCAGTACTTC. This gives the protein CASSVAPDSGETQYF.

The genes are TRBV7-9 and TRBJ1-6; D perhaps matches TRBD1 (6 bases). Germline CDR1 SEHNR, CDR2 FQNEAQ (reference sequence). This CDR3 is 14 amino acids long. Between the trimmed V and J ends, which lost 2 bases and 8 bases, there was a span of 10 bases. This CDR3 reads CASSLLQGDSPLHF. Here the CDR3 DNA reads TGTGCCAGCAGCTTACTACAGGGCGATTCACCCCTCCACTTT. Using reference TRBV7-9 and TRBJ1-6 for the parts outside the CDR3, the full variable domain is DTGVSQNPRHKITKRGQNVTFRCDPISEHNRLYWYRQTLGQGPEFLTYFQNEAQLEKSRLLSDRFSAERPKGSFSTLEIQRTEQGDSAMYLCASSLLQGDSPLHFGNGTRLTVT.

The chain links TRBV7-9 to TRBJ1-2; 9 bases line up with TRBD1. The CDR3 extends over 14 amino acids. Germline assignment: CDR1 SEHNR and CDR2 FQNEAQ (reference sequence). V shed 5 bases, J shed 5 bases, and the junction held 6 bases outside the gene matches. The DNA of the CDR3 is TGTGCCAGCAGCGAGCGGACAGGGGCTTATGGCTACACCTTC. Translating it yields CASSERTGAYGYTF. Supplemented by reference TRBV7-9 and TRBJ1-2, the full variable domain reads DTGVSQNPRHKITKRGQNVTFRCDPISEHNRLYWYRQTLGQGPEFLTYFQNEAQLEKSRLLSDRFSAERPKGSFSTLEIQRTEQGDSAMYLCASSERTGAYGYTFGSGTRLTVV.

This clone was seen only once. The V gene is TRBV6-5, the J gene TRBJ1-2; D is possibly TRBD1 (5 bases). The germline V gene encodes CDR1 MNHEY and CDR2 SVGAGI. This CDR3 is built from 12 residues. Trimming took off 7 bases at V and 4 bases at J, with 10 bases between the two ends. CDR3 amino acids: CASKGISYGYTF. In nucleotides, the CDR3 is TGTGCCAGCAAGGGGATCAGCTATGGCTACACCTTC.

This chain connects TRBV30 to TRBJ2-7; 7 bases align to TRBD1. CDR1 and CDR2 (germline): GTSNPN, SVGIG (reference sequence). This CDR3 is 12 amino acids long. V lost 5 bases to trimming and J lost 8 bases; unmatched junction nucleotides: 9. The CDR3 bases are TGTGCCTGGCGCCCGGGCAGGGGGAAGCAGTACTTC. This translates into CAWRPGRGKQYF.

V usage is TRBV25-1 and J usage is TRBJ2-1, with 10 bases that match TRBD1. J gave up 5 bases and V 4 bases, and 2 bases lay outside the gene matches. The CDR3 length is 14 residues. Germline V gives CDR1 MGHDK, CDR2 SYGVNS. In DNA form, the CDR3 reads TGTGCCAGCAGTGCGGGGACAGGGGACAATGAGCAGTTCTTC. Translation: CASSAGTGDNEQFF.

The table lists this clone with a few counts. This CDR3 is CATSRDLTNRYEQYF. In DNA, the CDR3 is TGTGCCACCAGCAGAGATCTTACCAACCGGTACGAGCAGTACTTC. This sequence joins TRBV15 and TRBJ2-7; no clear D gene. The germline V and J ends were trimmed by 0 bases and 4 bases, with 13 bases remaining between them. The length of the CDR3 is 15 residues. The germline V gene has CDR1 LNHNV and CDR2 YYDKDF (reference sequence).

V and J are TRBV19 and TRBJ1-2; unclear D gene. Trimming shortened V by 5 bases and J by 8 bases, and 12 bases separated the two germline ends. The CDR3 sequence is 12 residues long. The germline V gene encodes CDR1 LNHDA and CDR2 SQIVND (reference sequence). The CDR3: CASSLGREGYTF. The DNA for the CDR3 is TGTGCCAGTAGTCTAGGAAGGGAGGGCTACACCTTC.

The genes are TRBV4-1 and TRBJ1-2; 8 nucleotides match TRBD1. Germline loops: CDR1 MGHRA, CDR2 YSYEKL. CDR3 length: 16 amino acids. V was pared by 1 base and J by 0 bases, with 4 bases of the junction left unmatched. For the CDR3, the DNA is TGCGCCAGCAGCCAAGCACGGACAGGGACTAACTATGGCTACACCTTC. Translated, it gives CASSQARTGTNYGYTF.

The chain employs TRBV19 and TRBJ1-1; D remains ambiguous. Trimming removed 6 bases at V and 5 bases at J, with 19 bases between. Germline CDR1 and CDR2: LNHDA and SQIVND (reference sequence). The CDR3 is 15 amino acids. CDR3 nucleotide sequence: TGTGCCAGTAGCTCGGTACCTAATGGGAGGACTGAAGCTTTCTTT. This translates into CASSSVPNGRTEAFF.

The chain joins TRBV9 to TRBJ2-3; 12 positions match TRBD2. This CDR3 has 17 residues. CDR1 and CDR2 from the germline V gene are SGDLS and YYNGEE. With 3 bases clipped from V and 1 base from J, the junction kept 6 bases outside the gene matches. This chain's CDR3 is CASSASGRARGTDTQYF. CDR3 coding DNA: TGTGCCAGCAGCGCTAGCGGGAGGGCCCGGGGCACAGATACGCAGTATTTT.

V is TRBV3-1 (or the pseudogene TRBV3-2) and J is TRBJ2-3, with 10 positions matching TRBD1. The CDR3 is 16 amino acids. The germline V gene encodes CDR1 LGHDT and CDR2 YNNKEL (reference sequence). Trimming at V came to 1 base and at J to 4 bases, leaving 5 bases not matched to a gene. In nucleotides, the CDR3 is TGTGCCAGCAGCCAAGTACGGGACAGGGGTTCAGATACGCAGTATTTT. Translating gives CASSQVRDRGSDTQYF.

V and J are TRBV2 and TRBJ2-1, with 7 bases lining up with TRBD1. The germline gives CDR1 SNHLY, CDR2 FYNNEI. This CDR3 comprises 13 residues. Trimming removed 4 bases from V and 7 bases from J; junction bases left unmatched: 4. The DNA for the CDR3 is TGTGCCAGCAGTGGGGACAGAAGGAATGAGCAGTTCTTC. This translates into CASSGDRRNEQFF.

The chain has TRBV27 and TRBJ2-3, with 10 bases identical to TRBD2. The CDR3 loop spans 19 amino acids. J gave up 3 bases and V 5 bases, and 17 bases lay outside the gene matches. Germline CDR1 is MNHEY and CDR2 is SMNVEV (reference sequence). Here the CDR3 DNA reads TGTGCCAGCAGTCCCAGAGGAGCGGGAGGGTTTCGAGGTACAGATACGCAGTATTTT. This codes for CASSPRGAGGFRGTDTQYF.